Shown below are 14 T cell receptor beta chains from a single sample sequenced in a study of blood T cell repertoires in COVID-19. Only in-frame clones appear in the TCRdb table, and some are missing; sequencing was by immunoSEQ multiplex PCR. Here the sample spans tens of thousands of clones, 87% being singletons. The sequenced sample consisted of peripheral blood. All receptors derive from a human donor in a cohort sampled during active COVID-19.

This clone was detected only once. J is TRBJ1-2 and V is TRBV9; 12 bases map to TRBD1. Unmatched junction bases numbered 2, after V lost 2 bases and J lost 3 bases. The length of the CDR3 is 15 residues. CDR1 is SGDLS, CDR2 YYNGEE, per germline. The CDR3 DNA reads TGTGCCAGCAGCGTTGGGACAGGGGGCGACTATGGCTACACCTTC. Amino acids: CASSVGTGGDYGYTF.

The V and J genes are TRBV30 and TRBJ2-7; possibly TRBD2 for D (6 bases). CDR1 and CDR2 (germline): GTSNPN, SVGIG (reference sequence). The CDR3 has 12 residues. Trimming cost V 5 bases and J 1 base, with 9 bases left between them. This chain's CDR3 is CAWDSGSYEQYF. The CDR3 DNA reads as TGTGCCTGGGATAGCGGATCCTACGAGCAGTACTTC. Full variable domain (rest looked up from reference TRBV30 and TRBJ2-7): SQTIHQWPATLVQPVGSPLSLECTVEGTSNPNLYWYRQAAGRGLQLLFYSVGIGQISSEVPQNLSASRPQDRQFILSSKKLLLSDSGFYLCAWDSGSYEQYFGPGTRLTVT.

This chain links TRBV9 with TRBJ2-7, with 9 bases that match TRBD1. Germline assignment: CDR1 SGDLS and CDR2 YYNGEE. CDR3 length equals 14 residues. V was clipped by 4 bases and J by 3 bases; unmatched bases: 5. The CDR3: CASSPPDRGYEQYF. The CDR3 DNA reads as TGTGCCAGCAGCCCCCCGGACAGGGGCTACGAGCAGTACTTC.

This clone has a single count. The chain is built from TRBV19 and TRBJ2-2; 12 bases match TRBD2. V lost 10 bases to trimming and J lost 7 bases; unmatched junction nucleotides: 4. This CDR3 has 13 residues. Per germline, CDR1 LNHDA and CDR2 SQIVND (reference sequence). For the CDR3, the DNA is TGTGCCACACGACTAGCGGGAGACGGGGAGCTGTTTTTT. Encoded protein: CATRLAGDGELFF.

V gene TRBV19 combines with J gene TRBJ1-2; unclear D gene. The V and J ends lost 4 bases and 8 bases respectively, with 14 bases between them. Germline CDR1 reads LNHDA; CDR2 reads SQIVND (reference sequence). The CDR3 contains 13 residues. The CDR3 loop is CASSTRERGGYTF. DNA of the CDR3: TGTGCCAGTAGTACCCGGGAGCGTGGAGGCTACACCTTC.

The chain carries TRBV5-5 and TRBJ1-2, with TRBD1 as a possible D gene (5 bases). V lost 4 bases and J lost 3, with 7 bases in between. Germline V lookup: CDR1 SGHKS, CDR2 YYEKEE (reference sequence). CDR3 length: 12 amino acids. CDR3 sequence: CASSGRDYGYTF. The CDR3 coding sequence is TGTGCCAGCAGCGGCAGGGACTATGGCTACACCTTC.

This clone was seen a single time. This sequence joins TRBV11-1 and TRBJ2-5, with D possibly being TRBD2 (6 bases). Germline V lookup: CDR1 SGHAT, CDR2 FQDESV (reference sequence). CDR3 length: 14 amino acids. Trimming cost V 1 base and J 2 bases, with 8 bases left between them. CDR3 in amino acids: CASSLGGIQETQYF. CDR3 nucleotides: TGTGCCAGCAGCTTAGGCGGGATACAAGAGACCCAGTACTTC.

This clone was observed a single time. The chain recombines TRBV6-5 with TRBJ1-2; maybe TRBD1 (5 bases). Trimming cost V 2 bases and J 5 bases, with 9 bases left between them. This CDR3 is 13 amino acids long. CDR1 is MNHEY and CDR2 is SVGAGI in the germline V gene. The CDR3 sequence: CASSYAGGYGYTF. CDR3 nucleotide sequence: TGTGCCAGCAGTTACGCCGGGGGGTATGGCTACACCTTC.

V usage is TRBV7-8 and J usage is TRBJ1-5; tentatively, D is TRBD1 (5 bases). Per germline, CDR1 SGHVS and CDR2 FQNEAQ. V was clipped by 5 bases and J by 5 bases, with 10 bases between them. The CDR3 consists of 13 residues. The CDR3 spells CASSPRVDQPQHF. As DNA, the CDR3 is TGTGCCAGCAGCCCCAGGGTAGATCAGCCCCAGCATTTT.

V gene TRBV5-1 combines with J gene TRBJ2-1; unclear D gene. Between the trimmed V and J ends, which lost 0 bases and 4 bases, there was a span of 8 bases. Per germline, CDR1 SGHRS and CDR2 YFSETQ. This CDR3 is 14 amino acids long. CDR3 loop: CASSLVAFYNEQFF. Written as DNA, the CDR3 is TGCGCCAGCAGCTTGGTGGCTTTTTACAATGAGCAGTTCTTC.

This chain links TRBV19 with TRBJ1-2, with 7 bases that match TRBD1. The CDR3 runs to 14 residues. V lost 7 bases and J lost 8; bases outside the gene matches: 13. The V gene's germline CDR1 is LNHDA and CDR2 SQIVND (reference sequence). In nucleotides, the CDR3 is TGTGCCAGTACTCCGTTTGGGCAGGGGGGAGGCTACACCTTC. It translates to CASTPFGQGGGYTF.

The CDR3 bases are TGCGCCAGCAGCCTGGACTCCGACTCCGGAAACACCATATATTTT. It translates to CASSLDSDSGNTIYF. This chain uses TRBV5-1 with TRBJ1-3; no clear D. The CDR3 consists of 15 residues. The V and J ends lost 4 bases and 4 bases respectively, with 15 bases between them. Germline V gene data show CDR1 as SGHRS and CDR2 as YFSETQ.

The gene calls are TRBV18 and TRBJ2-1, with D possibly TRBD2 on 5 matching bases. V gave up 0 bases and J gave up 7 bases, with 16 bases separating them. The CDR3 runs to 16 residues. CDR1 is KGHSH, CDR2 LQKENI, per germline. CDR3 DNA: TGTGCCAGCTCACCACCAAGGACGACCACGGGGAATGAGCAGTTCTTC. This sequence encodes CASSPPRTTTGNEQFF.

This clone was seen more than once but under ten times. The chain recombines TRBV2 with TRBJ1-5; D not certain. This CDR3 has 14 amino acids. Looked up from germline, CDR1 is SNHLY and CDR2 is FYNNEI. V dropped 6 bases and J dropped 0 bases, with 9 bases sitting between them. CDR3 in DNA: TGTGCCAGCAGCCGTACTATTAGCAATCAGCCCCAGCATTTT. Encoded protein: CASSRTISNQPQHF.